Below, 13 T cell receptor beta chains from the same sample are listed, as sequenced in a study of cytotoxic CD8 clonotypes in ibrutinib-treated CLL (dated by TCRdb to the early 2020s). The library was generated by the immunoSEQ multiplex PCR assay. TCRdb provides this immuneACCESS table in a form limited to in-frame rearrangements. Some clones are lacking; in checked studies, under half of them reflect an unresolved V gene, and why the rest are absent is not known. The sample table contains some 140,000 clones; only one count was recorded for approximately 89% of them. Clones ranked in the top ten supply 11% of the sample. According to the study, the label for this sample's time point signals: roughly 12 months on ibrutinib. This specimen was PBMCs, taken after 12 months of ibrutinib treatment. The receptors were sampled from a human donor with chronic lymphocytic leukemia.

The gene calls are TRBV19 and TRBJ2-2; 7 nucleotides agree with TRBD2. The germline gives CDR1 LNHDA, CDR2 SQIVND (reference sequence). The CDR3 is made up of 15 amino acids. Trimming took 6 bases from V and 1 from J; bases not matched to a gene: 5. CDR3 bases: TGTGCCAGTAGCATCAGCGGGGTGAACACCGGGGAGCTGTTTTTT. It encodes CASSISGVNTGELFF.

The CDR3 region is CASSATTGIMDEQFF. CDR3 nucleotide sequence: TGTGCCAGCAGTGCGACTACGGGGATCATGGATGAGCAGTTCTTC. The J gene is TRBJ2-1, the V gene TRBV28, with D tentatively TRBD2 (5 bases). The CDR3 covers 15 residues. The germline V gene has CDR1 MDHEN and CDR2 SYDVKM. V lost 5 bases, J lost 8 bases, and 19 bases lay in between. The whole variable domain, remainder taken from reference TRBV28 and TRBJ2-1, is DVKVTQSSRYLVKRTGEKVFLECVQDMDHENMFWYRQDPGLGLRLIYFSYDVKMKEKGDIPEGYSVSREKKERFSLILESASTNQTSMYLCASSATTGIMDEQFFGPGTRLTVL.

This chain connects TRBV6-6 to TRBJ2-7; possibly TRBD1 for D (5 bases). This CDR3 has 13 amino acids. V was cut by 5 bases and J by 6 bases, with 14 bases left in between. Per germline, CDR1 MNHNY and CDR2 SVGAGI (reference sequence). The CDR3 bases are TGTGCCAGCAGTAACACAGGTACGGCCGAGCAGTACTTC. Translated, it gives CASSNTGTAEQYF.

V usage is TRBV13 and J usage is TRBJ1-1, with no clear D. Germline CDR1 is PRHDT and CDR2 is FYEKMQ (reference sequence). The CDR3 loop spans 12 amino acids. Between the trimmed V and J ends, which lost 5 bases and 3 bases, there was a span of 7 bases. In nucleotides, the CDR3 is TGTGCCAGCAGCCCGGGATACACTGAAGCTTTCTTT. Translation: CASSPGYTEAFF.

This clone was seen ten or more times. This chain links TRBV29-1 with TRBJ2-7, with TRBD1 matching over 8 bases. The CDR3 covers 13 residues. Trimming cost V 4 bases and J 2 bases; bases outside gene matches: 4. Germline assignment: CDR1 SQVTM and CDR2 ANQGSEA. The CDR3 bases are TGCAGCGTTGTGAGACAGGGGCCCTACGAGCAGTACTTC. This sequence encodes CSVVRQGPYEQYF.

The chain couples TRBV19 to TRBJ1-2; TRBD1 matches 7 bases. J gave up 10 bases and V 4 bases, and 15 bases lay outside the gene matches. The CDR3 loop spans 15 amino acids. From germline, CDR1 is LNHDA and CDR2 SQIVND (reference sequence). CDR3 in amino acids: CASSTIQTGRIDYTF. The CDR3 DNA sequence: TGTGCCAGTAGTACGATTCAGACAGGGCGGATTGACTACACCTTC.

The chain carries TRBV5-1 and TRBJ2-3; no clear D gene. Trimming stripped 8 bases from V and 2 bases from J, with 12 bases between. This CDR3 has 13 residues. Germline V gene sequence: CDR1 SGHRS, CDR2 YFSETQ. The CDR3 coding sequence is TGCGCCAGTAAATGGGATGCCACAGATACGCAGTATTTT. Translated, it gives CASKWDATDTQYF. The full variable domain, completed using reference TRBV5-1 and TRBJ2-3, is KAGVTQTPRYLIKTRGQQVTLSCSPISGHRSVSWYQQTPGQGLQFLFEYFSETQRNKGNFPGRFSGRQFSNSRSEMNVSTLELGDSALYLCASKWDATDTQYFGPGTRLTVL.

The chain carries TRBV11-2 and TRBJ2-4, with D perhaps TRBD2 (6 bases). The germline V gene has CDR1 SGHAT and CDR2 FQNNGV. The CDR3 length is 18 residues. V shed 5 bases and J shed 8 bases, with 28 bases lying between them. The CDR3 is CASSPEVPGLFTRDIQYF. The DNA of the CDR3 is TGTGCCAGCAGCCCGGAAGTACCGGGACTCTTCACCCGAGACATTCAGTACTTC.

V is TRBV11-2 and J is TRBJ2-7, with D perhaps assigned TRBD1 or TRBD2 (6 bases each). The V and J ends lost 4 bases and 0 bases respectively, with 19 bases between them. Germline V gene data show CDR1 as SGHAT and CDR2 as FQNNGV. The CDR3 has 17 amino acids. The CDR3 coding sequence is TGTGCCAGCAGCTCCCTAGTGGGTAGGGGGGCCTCCTACGAGCAGTACTTC. It translates to CASSSLVGRGASYEQYF.

The J gene is TRBJ1-1, the V gene TRBV7-9, with D maybe TRBD1 (6 bases). V dropped 4 bases and J dropped 7 bases, with 10 bases sitting between them. Germline assignment: CDR1 SEHNR and CDR2 FQNEAQ (reference sequence). CDR3 length: 12 residues. The CDR3 loop reads CASSSGGVEAFF. CDR3 nucleotides: TGTGCCAGCAGCTCGGGGGGCGTTGAAGCTTTCTTT.

This chain joins TRBV6-5 and TRBJ1-1; no firm D call. Trimming pared 2 bases from V and 1 base from J, leaving 8 bases between. Germline CDR1 and CDR2: MNHEY and SVGAGI. This CDR3 is built from 14 residues. CDR3 amino acids: CASSYQDKNTEAFF. The CDR3, as DNA: TGTGCCAGCAGTTACCAAGACAAGAACACTGAAGCTTTCTTT.

The chain recombines TRBV18 with TRBJ1-5; 8 nucleotides match TRBD1. The germline CDR1 and CDR2 sequences are KGHSH and LQKENI. The trim removed 3 bases at V and 2 bases at J, leaving 6 bases unmatched. The CDR3 length is 16 residues. The chain's CDR3 is CASSPSPGQGNQPQHF. The CDR3 DNA sequence: TGTGCCAGCTCACCCTCTCCGGGACAGGGCAATCAGCCCCAGCATTTT.

The chain employs TRBV27 and TRBJ2-7; D may correspond to TRBD1 or TRBD2 (5 bases each). Trimming removed 8 bases from V and 3 bases from J, with 11 bases in between. The length of the CDR3 is 12 residues. Per the germline V gene, CDR1 is MNHEY and CDR2 is SMNVEV (reference sequence). The DNA of the CDR3 is TGTGCCAGCCGGGACCACGACTACGAGCAGTACTTC. Its protein is CASRDHDYEQYF.